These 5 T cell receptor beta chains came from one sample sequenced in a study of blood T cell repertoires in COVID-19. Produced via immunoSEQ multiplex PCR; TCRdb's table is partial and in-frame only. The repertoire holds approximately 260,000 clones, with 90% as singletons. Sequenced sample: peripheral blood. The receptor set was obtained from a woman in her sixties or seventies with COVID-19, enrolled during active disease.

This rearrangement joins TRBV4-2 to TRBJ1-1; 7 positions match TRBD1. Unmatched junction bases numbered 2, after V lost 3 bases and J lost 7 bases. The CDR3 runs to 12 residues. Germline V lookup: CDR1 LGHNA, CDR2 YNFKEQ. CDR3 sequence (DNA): TGTGCCAGCAGCCAGGGGACAGATGAAGCTTTCTTT. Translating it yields CASSQGTDEAFF.

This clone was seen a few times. The CDR3 DNA reads as TGTGCCAGTAAACTAAGCAATCAGCCCCAGCATTTT. Its protein is CASKLSNQPQHF. The chain uses TRBV2 and TRBJ1-5; D remains unclear. The V gene lost 9 bases and the J gene lost 1 base, with 7 bases spanning the gap. Germline V gene sequence: CDR1 SNHLY, CDR2 FYNNEI. The CDR3 sequence is 12 residues long.

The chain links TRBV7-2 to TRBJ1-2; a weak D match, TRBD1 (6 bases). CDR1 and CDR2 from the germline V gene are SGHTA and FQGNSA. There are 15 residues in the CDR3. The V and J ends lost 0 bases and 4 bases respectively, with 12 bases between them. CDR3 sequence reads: CASSLATQGLYGYTF. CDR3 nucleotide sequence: TGTGCCAGCAGCTTAGCTACCCAGGGGCTCTATGGCTACACCTTC.

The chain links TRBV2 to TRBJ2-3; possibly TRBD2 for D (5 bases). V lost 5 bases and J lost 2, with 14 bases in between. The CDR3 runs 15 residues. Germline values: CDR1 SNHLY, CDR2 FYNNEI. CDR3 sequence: CASSPAGSYTDTQYF. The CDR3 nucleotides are TGTGCCAGCAGTCCCGCGGGCTCCTACACAGATACGCAGTATTTT.

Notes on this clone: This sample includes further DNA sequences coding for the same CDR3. The CDR3 here is CASSLGQGVSYEQYF. CDR3 bases: TGTGCCAGCAGCTTGGGACAGGGGGTCTCCTACGAGCAGTACTTC. The J gene is TRBJ2-7, the V gene TRBV7-9, with 11 nucleotides matching TRBD1. Germline V gene lookup returns CDR1 SEHNR and CDR2 FQNEAQ (reference sequence). The CDR3 sequence is 15 residues long. The junction had 1 base not matched to a gene; V was cut back by 3 bases and J by 0 bases.